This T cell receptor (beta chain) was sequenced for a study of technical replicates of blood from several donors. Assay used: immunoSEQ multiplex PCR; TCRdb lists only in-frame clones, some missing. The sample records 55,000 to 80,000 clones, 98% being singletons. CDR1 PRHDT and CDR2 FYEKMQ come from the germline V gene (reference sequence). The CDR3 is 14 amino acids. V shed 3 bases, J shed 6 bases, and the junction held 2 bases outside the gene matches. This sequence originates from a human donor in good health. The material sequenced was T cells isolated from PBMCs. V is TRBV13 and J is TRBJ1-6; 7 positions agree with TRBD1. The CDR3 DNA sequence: TGTGCCAGCAGCTTGGGACAGCTTAATTCACCCCTCCACTTT. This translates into CASSLGQLNSPLHF.